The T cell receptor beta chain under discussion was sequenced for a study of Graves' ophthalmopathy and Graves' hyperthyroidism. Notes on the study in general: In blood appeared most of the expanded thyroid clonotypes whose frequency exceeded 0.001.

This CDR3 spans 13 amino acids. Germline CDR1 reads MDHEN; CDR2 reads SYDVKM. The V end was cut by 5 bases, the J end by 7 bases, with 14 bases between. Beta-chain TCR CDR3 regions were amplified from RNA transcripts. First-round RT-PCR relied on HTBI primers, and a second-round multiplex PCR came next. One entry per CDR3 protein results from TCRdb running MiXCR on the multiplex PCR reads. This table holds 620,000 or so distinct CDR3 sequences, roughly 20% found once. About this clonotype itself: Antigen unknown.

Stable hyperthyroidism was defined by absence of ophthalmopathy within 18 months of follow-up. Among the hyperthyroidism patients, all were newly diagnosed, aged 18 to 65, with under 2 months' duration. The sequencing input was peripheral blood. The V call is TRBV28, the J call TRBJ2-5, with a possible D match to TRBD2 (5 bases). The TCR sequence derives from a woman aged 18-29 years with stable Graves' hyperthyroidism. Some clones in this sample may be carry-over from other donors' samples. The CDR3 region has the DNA TGTGCCAGCAGTCGGGGTTCGCCCGGGACCCAGTACTTC. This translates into CASSRGSPGTQYF. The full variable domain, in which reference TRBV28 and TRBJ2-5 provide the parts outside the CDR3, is DVKVTQSSRYLVKRTGEKVFLECVQDMDHENMFWYRQDPGLGLRLIYFSYDVKMKEKGDIPEGYSVSREKKERFSLILESASTNQTSMYLCASSRGSPGTQYFGPGTRLLVL.